Presented here are 13 T cell receptor beta chains from one specimen sequenced in a study of T cell repertoires in cytomegalovirus infection. What these receptors recognize is not known. Each CDR3 protein gets one entry after TCRdb re-called the reads with MiXCR. The data contain more than 300,000 distinct CDR3 sequences, 34% of them singletons. Sequences were derived from cultured PBMCs, sampled from culture after CMV antigen stimulation. Every receptor here comes from a human donor in good health (CMV status not recorded). Some clones in this sample may be carry-over from other donors' samples.

In DNA form, the CDR3 reads TGTGCCAGCAGCTTAGCAGGGGGGGGTAGCTCCTACGAGCAGTACTTC. Translating it yields CASSLAGGGSSYEQYF. V usage is TRBV7-2 and J usage is TRBJ2-7; D is possibly TRBD2 (7 bases). The CDR3 is made up of 16 amino acids. Deletions cut 0 bases from V and 0 bases from J, with 12 bases between. Germline CDR1 is SGHTA and CDR2 is FQGNSA.

V and J are TRBV7-6 and TRBJ2-1, with a tentative D call TRBD2 (6 bases). The CDR3 contains 14 residues. Looked up from germline, CDR1 is SGHVS and CDR2 is FNYEAQ. Trimming left V 1 base short and J 8 bases short, with 12 bases between. In DNA, the CDR3 is TGTGCCAGCAGCTTAGGTGGAGGGATCGATGAGCAGTTCTTC. Amino acid sequence: CASSLGGGIDEQFF.

As concerns this clonotype: An end of the junction differs from the germline gene, which may be a read error. The chain combines TRBV7-7 with TRBJ2-2, with 12 bases that match TRBD2. CDR1 is SSHAT and CDR2 is FNYEAQ in the germline V gene (reference sequence). This CDR3 is built from 20 residues. The CDR3 coding sequence is TGTGCTAGCAGCTTAGCTCGGACTAGCGGGGTCGGTTCGAACACCGGGGAGCTGTTTTTT. This sequence encodes CASSLARTSGVGSNTGELFF. Full variable domain (remainder filled in from reference TRBV7-7 and TRBJ2-2): GAGVSQSPRYKVTKRGQDVTLRCDPISSHATLYWYQQALGQGPEFLTYFNYEAQPDKSGLPSDRFSAERPEGSISTLTIQRTEQRDSAMYRCASSLARTSGVGSNTGELFFGEGSRLTVL.

The chain combines TRBV7-2 with TRBJ2-3; TRBD2 agrees at 7 bases. This CDR3 spans 13 amino acids. The junction had 5 bases not matched to a gene; V was cut back by 7 bases and J by 4 bases. Germline values: CDR1 SGHTA, CDR2 FQGNSA. The CDR3 DNA follows: TGTGCCAGCAACTATGCGGGGGCAGATACGCAGTATTTT. This gives the protein CASNYAGADTQYF.

The rearrangement links TRBV25-1 to TRBJ1-2, with D possibly being TRBD1 (5 bases). This CDR3 has 15 residues. Trimming cost V 1 base and J 6 bases, with 15 bases left between them. CDR1 and CDR2 from the germline V gene are MGHDK and SYGVNS. Here the CDR3 DNA reads TGTGCCAGCAGTGAATCGGCGAGGGGCTGGGATGGCTACACCTTC. Translation gives CASSESARGWDGYTF.

The chain recombines TRBV7-4 with TRBJ1-1; the D gene is possibly TRBD1 (5 bases). This CDR3 has 15 amino acids. CDR1 SGHVT and CDR2 SQSDAQ come from the germline V gene. Trimming pared 5 bases from V and 2 bases from J, leaving 15 bases between. CDR3 sequence (DNA): TGTGCCAGCAGCCCCCGACAGAAGTTAAACACTGAAGCTTTCTTT. This encodes CASSPRQKLNTEAFF. Complete variable domain (other parts from reference TRBV7-4 and TRBJ1-1): GAGVSQSPRYKVAKRGRDVALRCDSISGHVTLYWYRQTLGQGSEVLTYSQSDAQRDKSGRPSGRFSAERPERSVSTLKIQRTEQGDSAVYLCASSPRQKLNTEAFFGQGTRLTVV.

The sample holds a few counts of this clonotype. This rearrangement joins TRBV11-2 to TRBJ2-5; D is undetermined. The CDR3 has 12 amino acids. V was shortened by 10 bases and J by 1 base, with 10 bases between the two germline ends. The germline gives CDR1 SGHAT, CDR2 FQNNGV. Here the CDR3 reads CATRRGQETQYF. CDR3 in DNA: TGTGCCACCCGGCGTGGCCAAGAGACCCAGTACTTC.

V usage is TRBV10-3 and J usage is TRBJ1-4; D gene ambiguous. Trimming took 2 bases from V and 8 from J, leaving 6 bases between them. The CDR3 is made up of 12 amino acids. From germline, CDR1 is ENHRY and CDR2 SYGVKD. The CDR3 protein is CAISERGEKLFF. As DNA, the CDR3 is TGTGCCATCAGTGAGAGAGGAGAAAAACTGTTTTTT.

The CDR3 region has the DNA TGCAGTGCTAGGGGATCGAACAGGGGAGAGCCCCAGCATTTT. Protein sequence: CSARGSNRGEPQHF. This sequence joins TRBV20-1 and TRBJ1-5; TRBD1 agrees at 7 bases. Germline CDR1 is DFQATT and CDR2 is SNEGSKA (reference sequence). This CDR3 has 14 amino acids. The J segment lost 8 bases and the V segment lost 3 bases, leaving 10 bases of the junction unmatched.

The chain is built from TRBV11-3 and TRBJ1-3; maybe TRBD1 (5 bases). The CDR3 is made up of 15 amino acids. The V end lost 3 bases, the J end lost 0 bases, and 9 bases lay between the germline ends. Germline CDR1 reads SGHNT; CDR2 reads YENEEA. The CDR3 protein is CASSFKGLSGNTIYF. The CDR3 DNA reads as TGTGCCAGCAGCTTCAAGGGGCTCTCTGGAAACACCATATATTTT.

V and J are TRBV12-5 and TRBJ2-3; 12 nucleotides match TRBD2. This CDR3 contains 15 residues. Germline-derived CDR1 and CDR2 are LGHNT and FRNRAP. Germline trimming cut 4 bases from V and 3 bases from J; bases unmatched to any gene: 2. CDR3 sequence reads: CASGSGLAGTDTQYF. CDR3 bases: TGTGCTAGTGGTTCTGGACTAGCGGGGACAGATACGCAGTATTTT.

The V and J genes are TRBV5-1 and TRBJ2-1; D might be TRBD1 (6 bases). Between the trimmed V and J ends, which lost 2 bases and 5 bases, there was a span of 23 bases. The germline V gene has CDR1 SGHRS and CDR2 YFSETQ. The CDR3 is 18 amino acids. The CDR3 DNA reads TGCGCCAGCAGCTTACAGACCACGACCCGCTGGGGGCACAATGAGCAGTTCTTC. It translates to CASSLQTTTRWGHNEQFF.

This clonotype has just one count. In DNA form, the CDR3 reads TGTGCCAGCAGCCAAGAACCCCTCGGGGACAATGAGCAGTTCTTC. Encoded protein: CASSQEPLGDNEQFF. The chain uses TRBV4-2 and TRBJ2-1; tentatively, D is TRBD2 (5 bases). The V gene lost 0 bases and the J gene lost 5 bases, with 11 bases spanning the gap. Germline V gene data show CDR1 as LGHNA and CDR2 as YNFKEQ. This CDR3 is 15 amino acids long.